The clone carrying this TCR beta chain was detected only a few times. This may arise from a read error, as a much more abundant clone is one base away. The data originate from a study of neurological immune-mediated disorders. TCRdb reanalysed the 5' RACE reads using MiXCR and keeps one entry per CDR3 protein. The table includes tens of thousands of distinct CDR3 sequences, around 3.5% detected once. The CDR3 covers 12 residues. Germline V gene sequence: CDR1 DFQATT, CDR2 SNEGSKA (reference sequence). The sample consisted of PBMCs. The receptor comes from a man in his sixties with multiple sclerosis. This sequence joins TRBV20-1 and TRBJ1-5; D is unclear. CDR3 DNA: TGCAGTGCTAGAACGGGCAATCAGCACCAGCATTTT. Residues: CSARTGNQHQHF.